This T cell receptor (beta chain) was identified during a study of T cells in Graves' hyperthyroidism and ophthalmopathy. General study results and limits: Patients with ophthalmopathy were separated from those with stable hyperthyroidism by a 13 V-J model.

Germline V gene sequence: CDR1 MDHEN, CDR2 SYDVKM. Trimming stripped 4 bases from V and 6 bases from J, with 16 bases between. The CDR3 extends over 14 amino acids. From approximately 9.5 ml of fresh peripheral blood, PBMCs were isolated. TCR beta CDR3 regions were amplified from RNA. A set of HTBI primers served as the primers for a first-round RT-PCR of the TCR CDR3. TCRdb fed the multiplex PCR reads into MiXCR, producing one record per CDR3 protein. Among roughly 260,000 distinct CDR3 sequences listed, roughly 15% were seen once. In this sample, this clonotype turned up many times. Its specificity is unknown.

The receptor comes from a middle-aged woman with Graves' hyperthyroidism that later progressed to Graves' ophthalmopathy. This chain joins TRBV28 and TRBJ2-7; no firm D call. Sample: blood. The CDR3 bases are TGTGCCAGCAGTTCCCCGACCCCTCAGTTCGAGCAGTACTTC. Translated: CASSSPTPQFEQYF. Based on the CDR3 plus reference TRBV28 and TRBJ2-7, the full variable domain is DVKVTQSSRYLVKRTGEKVFLECVQDMDHENMFWYRQDPGLGLRLIYFSYDVKMKEKGDIPEGYSVSREKKERFSLILESASTNQTSMYLCASSSPTPQFEQYFGPGTRLTVT.